The rows below give T cell receptor beta chains drawn from one sample of a study of T cell repertoires in cytomegalovirus infection. TCRdb re-derived calls from the reads in MiXCR, one entry per CDR3 protein. The table records roughly 77,000 distinct CDR3 sequences, about 4.2% of them present only once. Sequences were obtained from PBMCs. The receptors here all came from a human donor in good health (CMV status not recorded). Some clones in this sample may be carry-over from other donors' samples. Both conserved end residues are part of each CDR3. A D gene is named only where the DNA matches it firmly. Where a row states a size, it is once, few, many or the class of an expanded clone; other rows omit it.

CDR3 DNA: TGTGCCAGCAGCCAAGAATTCCCCCCGAGGAATGAGCAGTTCTTC; CDR3 protein: CASSQEFPPRNEQFF; V gene: TRBV4-2; clone size: many; D gene: .; J gene: TRBJ2-1
CDR3 DNA: TGTGCCAGCACCTCCTCGTGGACAATTAACACCGGGGAGCTGTTTTTT; CDR3 protein: CASTSSWTINTGELFF; V gene: TRBV7-2; clone size: many; D gene: .; J gene: TRBJ2-2
CDR3 DNA: TGTGCTAGTGGTTTGGTACACTCAGGGGGCGTTGGGGTCCAGCCCCAGCATTTT; CDR3 protein: CASGLVHSGGVGVQPQHF; V gene: TRBV12-5; clone size: many; D gene: TRBD1; J gene: TRBJ1-5
CDR3 DNA: TGTGCCAGCAGCTCAAATGACAGGGGTGGTCAGCCCCAGCATTTT; CDR3 protein: CASSSNDRGGQPQHF; V gene: TRBV7-8; clone size: many; D gene: TRBD1; J gene: TRBJ1-5
CDR3 DNA: TGTGCCAGCAGCTTATTCCCCCCTAGCGGTTCCTACGAGCAGTACTTC; CDR3 protein: CASSLFPPSGSYEQYF; V gene: TRBV7-6; clone size: many; D gene: TRBD2; J gene: TRBJ2-7
CDR3 DNA: TGTGCCAGCAGCCTACGATGGACTAGCGGTGGCACAGATACGCAGTATTTT; CDR3 protein: CASSLRWTSGGTDTQYF; V gene: TRBV7-8; clone size: many; D gene: TRBD2; J gene: TRBJ2-3
CDR3 DNA: TGTGCCAGCAGCTTAGCGAGGCGGGGATTCTATGGCTACACCTTC; CDR3 protein: CASSLARRGFYGYTF; V gene: TRBV7-2; clone size: many; D gene: .; J gene: TRBJ1-2
CDR3 DNA: TGTGCCAGCAGCCCCCCACTGGGTATGAATGAGCAGTTCTTC; CDR3 protein: CASSPPLGMNEQFF; V gene: TRBV11-2; clone size: many; D gene: .; J gene: TRBJ2-1
CDR3 DNA: TGTGCCAGTAGCCTCGGTGGACTAGGACATACGCAGTATTTT; CDR3 protein: CASSLGGLGHTQYF; V gene: TRBV19; clone size: many; D gene: TRBD2; J gene: TRBJ2-3
CDR3 DNA: TGTGCCTGGACCCAGCTCCAGGGGGCCGACACAGATACGCAGTATTTT; CDR3 protein: CAWTQLQGADTDTQYF; V gene: TRBV30; clone size: many; D gene: TRBD1; J gene: TRBJ2-3
CDR3 DNA: TGTGCCAGCAGCTACAGCCCAACTAATGAAAAACTGTTTTTT; CDR3 protein: CASSYSPTNEKLFF; V gene: TRBV7-2; clone size: many; D gene: .; J gene: TRBJ1-4
CDR3 DNA: TGTGCCAGCAGTTTTTTCAAGAACACTGAAGCTTTCTTT; CDR3 protein: CASSFFKNTEAFF; V gene: TRBV28; clone size: many; D gene: .; J gene: TRBJ1-1
CDR3 DNA: TGTGCCAGCAGCGACAGATTTTCTAACTATGGCTACACCTTC; CDR3 protein: CASSDRFSNYGYTF; V gene: TRBV7-9; clone size: many; D gene: .; J gene: TRBJ1-2
CDR3 DNA: TGTGCCAGCAGCTTGACCCCAAGGCAGGGGGGTGAGCAGTACTTC; CDR3 protein: CASSLTPRQGGEQYF; V gene: TRBV7-2; clone size: many; D gene: .; J gene: TRBJ2-7
CDR3 DNA: TGCGCCAGCAGCCAAGATGGTTGGAACAGGCGAACCTACGAGCAGTACTTC; CDR3 protein: CASSQDGWNRRTYEQYF; V gene: TRBV4-1; clone size: many; D gene: .; J gene: TRBJ2-7
CDR3 DNA: TGTGCCAGCAGTTACCGACCAGGGAACACTGAAGCTTTCTTT; CDR3 protein: CASSYRPGNTEAFF; V gene: TRBV6-2/TRBV6-3; clone size: many; D gene: .; J gene: TRBJ1-1
CDR3 DNA: TGTGCCAGCGGACAGACTAGCGGGAGCGGAGAGACCCAGTACTTC; CDR3 protein: CASGQTSGSGETQYF; V gene: TRBV7-2; clone size: many; D gene: TRBD2; J gene: TRBJ2-5
CDR3 DNA: TGTGCCAGCTCACCGCAAGAGACCCAGTACTTC; CDR3 protein: CASSPQETQYF; V gene: TRBV18; clone size: many; D gene: .; J gene: TRBJ2-5
CDR3 DNA: TGTGCCAGCAGTTTATCGACGCGAAATACCGGGGAGCTGTTTTTT; CDR3 protein: CASSLSTRNTGELFF; V gene: TRBV27; clone size: many; D gene: .; J gene: TRBJ2-2
CDR3 DNA: TGTGCCAGCAGCTTACGGAGGGGCATTCAAGATACGCAGTATTTT; CDR3 protein: CASSLRRGIQDTQYF; V gene: TRBV7-2; clone size: many; D gene: .; J gene: TRBJ2-3
CDR3 DNA: TGTGCCAGCAGCTTCCCTGGGACACCGGGAGAGACCCAGTACTTC; CDR3 protein: CASSFPGTPGETQYF; V gene: TRBV7-2; clone size: many; D gene: .; J gene: TRBJ2-5
CDR3 DNA: TGTGCCAGCAGCAATGACAGGATTTCACCCCTCCACTTT; CDR3 protein: CASSNDRISPLHF; V gene: TRBV7-2; clone size: many; D gene: .; J gene: TRBJ1-6
CDR3 DNA: TGTGCCAGCAGCAAAGGCCCCCGTTGGGAGGGTCGTCTTGGCACTGAAGCTTTCTTT; CDR3 protein: CASSKGPRWEGRLGTEAFF; V gene: TRBV7-2; clone size: many; D gene: .; J gene: TRBJ1-1
CDR3 DNA: TGTGCCAGCAGTTTAACGGGGGCCGGCTATGGCTACACCTTC; CDR3 protein: CASSLTGAGYGYTF; V gene: TRBV12-3/TRBV12-4; clone size: many; D gene: .; J gene: TRBJ1-2
CDR3 DNA: TGTGCCAGCAGCTTCCCAGCCAATAGCGGGGGGGCCGGCTACAATGAGCAGTTCTTC; CDR3 protein: CASSFPANSGGAGYNEQFF; V gene: TRBV7-2; clone size: few; D gene: TRBD2; J gene: TRBJ2-1
CDR3 DNA: TGTGCCAGCAGCCCATTAGTTATATCCCTGAACACTGAAGCTTTCTTT; CDR3 protein: CASSPLVISLNTEAFF; V gene: TRBV7-2; clone size: many; D gene: .; J gene: TRBJ1-1
CDR3 DNA: TGTGCCAGCAGTTACCAGTACACCGGGGAGCTGTTTTTT; CDR3 protein: CASSYQYTGELFF; V gene: TRBV6-1; clone size: many; D gene: .; J gene: TRBJ2-2
CDR3 DNA: TGTGCCAGCAGTTGGGGGACAGGGAAATACGAGCAGTACTTC; CDR3 protein: CASSWGTGKYEQYF; V gene: TRBV28; clone size: .; D gene: TRBD1; J gene: TRBJ2-7
CDR3 DNA: TGTGCCAGCAAGGGCTCTGGGGCCAACGTCCTGACTTTC; CDR3 protein: CASKGSGANVLTF; V gene: TRBV7-2; clone size: many; D gene: .; J gene: TRBJ2-6
CDR3 DNA: TGTGCCAGCAGCGTTGGAGGGGGCCTCTATGGCTACACCTTC; CDR3 protein: CASSVGGGLYGYTF; V gene: TRBV9; clone size: many; D gene: TRBD1; J gene: TRBJ1-2
CDR3 DNA: TGTGCCAGCGGGACATTTTCTAACTATGGCTACACCTTC; CDR3 protein: CASGTFSNYGYTF; V gene: TRBV12-3/TRBV12-4; clone size: many; D gene: .; J gene: TRBJ1-2
CDR3 DNA: TGTGCCAGCAGCCTGGACAGGGGGTCTTTATCTGAGCAGTTCTTC; CDR3 protein: CASSLDRGSLSEQFF; V gene: TRBV7-2; clone size: many; D gene: TRBD1; J gene: TRBJ2-1
CDR3 DNA: TGTGCCAGCAGCGCTAGCGGGGGCACAGATACGCAGTATTTT; CDR3 protein: CASSASGGTDTQYF; V gene: TRBV7-8; clone size: many; D gene: TRBD2; J gene: TRBJ2-3
CDR3 DNA: TGTGCCAGCAGCGCACAGGGCGGGACTGAAGCTTTCTTT; CDR3 protein: CASSAQGGTEAFF; V gene: TRBV7-6; clone size: many; D gene: .; J gene: TRBJ1-1
CDR3 DNA: TGTGCCAGCTCACGCGGGGGAAATCCCACTAGCGGAATACACAATGAGCAGTTCTTC; CDR3 protein: CASSRGGNPTSGIHNEQFF; V gene: TRBV6-1; clone size: many; D gene: TRBD2; J gene: TRBJ2-1
CDR3 DNA: TGTGCCAGCAGCCCCCGGACCAGAACCTACGAGCAGTACTTC; CDR3 protein: CASSPRTRTYEQYF; V gene: TRBV11-2; clone size: many; D gene: .; J gene: TRBJ2-7
CDR3 DNA: TGTGCCAGCAGAGCAGGAGGGGGAATTCGGAATGGCTACACCTTC; CDR3 protein: CASRAGGGIRNGYTF; V gene: TRBV6-6; clone size: many; D gene: .; J gene: TRBJ1-2
CDR3 DNA: TGTGCCAGTACCCCGGGACAGGGTGCCTACGAGCAGTACTTC; CDR3 protein: CASTPGQGAYEQYF; V gene: TRBV19; clone size: .; D gene: TRBD1; J gene: TRBJ2-7
CDR3 DNA: TGTGCCAGCAGCTACGCCAGCGGGACAGGGATGAGCAAAAACATTCAGTACTTC; CDR3 protein: CASSYASGTGMSKNIQYF; V gene: TRBV7-2; clone size: many; D gene: TRBD1; J gene: TRBJ2-4
CDR3 DNA: TGTGCCAGCAGCTTAAGGAAGGGCTCCCCCTACGAGCAGTACTTC; CDR3 protein: CASSLRKGSPYEQYF; V gene: TRBV7-2; clone size: many; D gene: .; J gene: TRBJ2-7
CDR3 DNA: TGTGCCAGCAGCTCGAAAGCGGACCGAACCATATATTTT; CDR3 protein: CASSSKADRTIYF; V gene: TRBV7-2; clone size: many; D gene: .; J gene: TRBJ1-3